This TCR beta chain is from a study of human T cells and chemical hapten exposure. Time point in this sample: patch test 1, 2 weeks after DPC sensitization. Stated treatment: therapeutic diphenylcyclopropenone sensitization with weekly scalp DPC. In this sample, this clonotype turned up a few times. TCRdb itself ran the RACE reads through MiXCR, one entry per CDR3 protein. The data contain 340,000 or so distinct CDR3 sequences, about 7% of them singletons. This CDR3 contains 14 residues. The germline V gene has CDR1 SNHLY and CDR2 FYNNEI. V was clipped by 8 bases and J by 1 base, with 14 bases between them.

The J gene is TRBJ2-5, the V gene TRBV2; D perhaps matches TRBD1 (5 bases). This specimen consisted of whole blood, obtained in connection with sensitization to the hapten diphenylcyclopropenone (DPC). This TCR was sampled from a woman in her late teens or twenties with alopecia areata. Some clones in this sample may be carry-over from other donors' samples. Here the CDR3 DNA reads TGTGCCAGCGCAAAGGGGAACCTCCAAGAGACCCAGTACTTC. This encodes CASAKGNLQETQYF.